Below, 26 T cell receptor beta chains from the same sample are listed, as sequenced in a study of a mutant IDH1 vaccine in newly diagnosed glioma. TCRdb keeps only in-frame clones here, not all; method: immunoSEQ multiplex PCR. The sample includes roughly 30,000 clones, around four fifths of them seen just once. These receptors' antigens are unknown. The time point: week 35, safety follow-up. The investigators gave 300 ug of mutant IDH1 20-mer peptide in each vaccine dose, together with topical imiquimod. The starting material was PBMCs, obtained from a glioma patient whose treatment included an IDH1 peptide vaccine. The receptors here all came from a woman between 40 and 55 years old with glioma.

This chain links TRBV29-1 with TRBJ1-1; the D is unclear. Deletions cut 7 bases from V and 4 bases from J, with 13 bases between. The length of the CDR3 is 12 residues. Germline CDR1 is SQVTM and CDR2 is ANQGSEA. The CDR3 DNA reads as TGCAGCGCTCCGGAGGGAAGCACTGAAGCTTTCTTT. This gives the protein CSAPEGSTEAFF.

This clone was observed a single time. V and J are TRBV4-1 and TRBJ2-3, with 11 bases lining up with TRBD2. Germline V gene data show CDR1 as MGHRA and CDR2 as YSYEKL. The CDR3 has 19 residues. Trimming cost V 0 bases and J 2 bases; bases outside gene matches: 10. CDR3 loop: CASSQEASGGRAYTDTQYF. CDR3 sequence (DNA): TGCGCCAGCAGCCAAGAGGCTAGCGGGGGGCGAGCCTACACAGATACGCAGTATTTT.

As concerns this clone: The identical CDR3 is also encoded by other nucleotide sequences in the sample. The rearrangement joins TRBV6-5 to TRBJ1-2; D unresolved. From germline, CDR1 is MNHEY and CDR2 SVGAGI. V was trimmed by 2 bases and J by 4 bases, leaving 11 bases between them. This CDR3 region has 14 residues. The chain's CDR3 is CASSYGGRGYGYTF. The CDR3 bases are TGTGCCAGCAGTTACGGCGGACGGGGCTATGGCTACACCTTC.

This rearrangement joins TRBV6-5 to TRBJ1-1, with 7 bases aligning to TRBD1. Germline V CDR1 and CDR2: MNHEY, SVGAGI. This CDR3 has 14 amino acids. V dropped 0 bases and J dropped 11; count of bases not matched to a gene: 9. The CDR3 here is CASSYSHGQGEAFF. The CDR3, as DNA: TGTGCCAGCAGTTACTCGCATGGGCAGGGGGAGGCTTTCTTT.

The chain combines TRBV27 with TRBJ1-5, with a tentative D call TRBD1 (6 bases). The CDR3 is 15 amino acids. CDR1 is MNHEY, CDR2 SMNVEV, per germline (reference sequence). The V end was cut by 5 bases, the J end by 2 bases, with 13 bases between. The CDR3 DNA is TGTGCCAGCAGTCTACAGGGAGGTGGCAATCAGCCCCAGCATTTT. It yields the protein CASSLQGGGNQPQHF.

The chain joins TRBV6-5 to TRBJ2-2, with D possibly being TRBD1 (8 bases). Trimming stripped 4 bases from V and 5 bases from J, with 14 bases between. This CDR3 contains 15 residues. Germline CDR1 reads MNHEY; CDR2 reads SVGAGI. This CDR3 reads CASSSRGRGTGELFF. As DNA, the CDR3 is TGTGCCAGCAGTTCCAGGGGGCGGGGGACCGGGGAGCTGTTTTTT.

This clone is medium-sized by share. This sequence joins TRBV10-1 and TRBJ1-6; D might be TRBD1 (5 bases). V was trimmed by 4 bases and J by 7 bases, leaving 14 bases between them. The CDR3 is 15 amino acids. Germline V gene lookup returns CDR1 WNHNN and CDR2 SYGVQD (reference sequence). The CDR3 DNA is TGCGCCAGCAGTGCCCGGGACGGATTGAATTCACCCCTCCACTTT. It specifies CASSARDGLNSPLHF.

This clone was seen once. CDR3 bases: TGTGCCAGCAGCCCCGGTGAGCAGCGGGGTCTCGAGACCCAGTACTTC. It codes for CASSPGEQRGLETQYF. The rearrangement links TRBV5-8 to TRBJ2-5, with 7 bases fitting TRBD2. CDR3 length equals 16 residues. Germline CDR1 reads SGHTS; CDR2 reads YDEGEE. Germline trimming cut 4 bases from V and 5 bases from J; bases unmatched to any gene: 14.

The chain carries TRBV19 and TRBJ1-2; D gene unclear. This CDR3 has 15 residues. Deletions cut 6 bases from V and 3 bases from J, with 17 bases between. The germline V gene has CDR1 LNHDA and CDR2 SQIVND (reference sequence). The CDR3 DNA is TGTGCCAGTAGGGCTGGGTCCGCTCTAGACTATGGCTACACCTTC. Its translation is CASRAGSALDYGYTF.

The chain carries TRBV18 and TRBJ1-6, with TRBD1 matching 7 bases. J lost 8 bases, V lost 5 bases, and 3 bases had no gene match. This CDR3 region has 13 residues. Germline V gene lookup returns CDR1 KGHSH and CDR2 LQKENI. The CDR3 region is CASSDRDDSPLHF. The CDR3 DNA reads TGTGCCAGCTCAGACAGGGACGATTCACCCCTCCACTTT.

This clone turned up a few times. This rearrangement joins TRBV29-1 to TRBJ1-5, with TRBD1 as a possible D gene (6 bases). Germline CDR1 SQVTM, CDR2 ANQGSEA. V was pared by 7 bases and J by 3 bases, with 10 bases between. CDR3 size: 12 residues. In nucleotides, the CDR3 is TGCAGCGCTGGACAGATCAATCAGCCCCAGCATTTT. Its translation is CSAGQINQPQHF.

The genes are TRBV2 and TRBJ1-2; perhaps TRBD1 as D (5 bases). Germline assignment: CDR1 SNHLY and CDR2 FYNNEI. Trimming shortened V by 3 bases and J by 6 bases, and 20 bases separated the two germline ends. This CDR3 has 16 residues. CDR3 sequence (DNA): TGTGCCAGCAGTGACCCCGGGGCGGGGGGAAGTGATGGCTACACCTTC. Translated: CASSDPGAGGSDGYTF.

The chain carries TRBV6-1 and TRBJ2-7; 8 bases are a match to TRBD2. The CDR3 contains 15 residues. Germline CDR1 MNHNS, CDR2 SASEGT. After removal of 6 bases from V and 2 bases from J, the junction contained 9 bases not matched to a gene. Here the CDR3 reads CASRATSGVPYEQYF. CDR3 DNA: TGTGCCAGCAGGGCTACTAGCGGAGTTCCCTACGAGCAGTACTTC.

The sample holds one count of this clone. The chain uses TRBV7-2 and TRBJ2-1; TRBD2 matches at 8 bases. The CDR3 extends over 16 amino acids. Germline loops: CDR1 SGHTA, CDR2 FQGNSA. V dropped 5 bases and J dropped 8; count of bases not matched to a gene: 14. The CDR3 region is CASSQTVAGGRDEQFF. As DNA, the CDR3 is TGTGCCAGCAGCCAGACTGTGGCGGGGGGTCGGGATGAGCAGTTCTTC.

The rearrangement uses TRBV5-6 and TRBJ2-7; 8 bases align to TRBD1. V trimming: 4 bases; J trimming: 5 bases; junction bases outside the gene matches: 11. Germline-derived CDR1 and CDR2 are SGHDT and YYEEEE. This CDR3 is built from 15 residues. DNA for the CDR3: TGTGCCAGCAGCGCCCTTTACAGGGGGAGGAACGAGCAGTACTTC. As protein: CASSALYRGRNEQYF.

The rearrangement links TRBV14 to TRBJ2-1; either TRBD1 or TRBD2 may supply D (5 bases each). From germline, CDR1 is SGHDN and CDR2 FVKESK. Trimming removed 4 bases from V and 11 bases from J, with 12 bases in between. The CDR3 extends over 12 amino acids. The CDR3 is CASSPGAGKQFF. For the CDR3, the DNA is TGTGCCAGCAGCCCCGGGGCAGGGAAGCAGTTCTTC. The full variable domain, completed using reference TRBV14 and TRBJ2-1, is EAGVTQFPSHSVIEKGQTVTLRCDPISGHDNLYWYRRVMGKEIKFLLHFVKESKQDESGMPNNRFLAERTGGTYSTLKVQPAELEDSGVYFCASSPGAGKQFFGPGTRLTVL.

The chain employs TRBV10-1 and TRBJ1-1, with TRBD1 identical over 7 bases. The germline CDR1 and CDR2 sequences are WNHNN and SYGVQD (reference sequence). After removal of 2 bases from V and 5 bases from J, the junction contained 5 bases not matched to a gene. The CDR3 extends over 14 amino acids. The DNA of the CDR3 is TGCGCCAGCAGTGAGGAGCAGGGGGAAACTGAAGCTTTCTTT. Translated, it gives CASSEEQGETEAFF.

The chain joins TRBV7-3 to TRBJ1-3, with no clear D. V was pared by 5 bases and J by 1 base, with 6 bases between. The CDR3 loop spans 13 amino acids. The germline V gene encodes CDR1 SGHTA and CDR2 FQGTGA. CDR3 loop: CASSLRSGNTIYF. In DNA form, the CDR3 reads TGTGCCAGCAGCCTTCGGTCTGGAAACACCATATATTTT.

V is TRBV7-2 and J is TRBJ2-5, with D tentatively TRBD1 or TRBD2 (6 bases each). This CDR3 spans 14 amino acids. Trimming removed 6 bases at V and 5 bases at J, with 16 bases between. The germline V gene has CDR1 SGHTA and CDR2 FQGNSA. In DNA form, the CDR3 reads TGTGCCAGCAGGGCACGGGGGCAAGGGGAGACCCAGTACTTC. Encoded protein: CASRARGQGETQYF.

The chain links TRBV29-1 to TRBJ2-2; TRBD1 matches 12 bases. The junction had 4 bases not matched to a gene; V was cut back by 6 bases and J by 5 bases. CDR1 and CDR2 from the germline V gene are SQVTM and ANQGSEA. CDR3 length: 14 residues. The CDR3, as DNA: TGCAGCGTGGGGGACAGGGGGCGGACCGGGGAGCTGTTTTTT. This encodes CSVGDRGRTGELFF.

The J gene is TRBJ2-7, the V gene TRBV4-3; D remains ambiguous. V lost 0 bases, J lost 2 bases, and 5 bases lay in between. Germline CDR1 and CDR2: LGHNA and YSLEER. The CDR3 extends over 13 amino acids. CDR3 sequence: CASSQELPYEQYF. The CDR3 DNA follows: TGCGCCAGCAGCCAAGAGTTACCCTACGAGCAGTACTTC.

The genes are TRBV7-2 and TRBJ2-7, with D perhaps assigned TRBD1 or TRBD2 (5 bases each). Trimming pared 6 bases from V and 2 bases from J, leaving 17 bases between. The CDR3 totals 15 residues. Germline CDR1 reads SGHTA; CDR2 reads FQGNSA. CDR3 sequence: CASSKHGTVTYEQYF. The CDR3 region has the DNA TGTGCCAGCAGTAAACACGGGACGGTCACCTACGAGCAGTACTTC.

This chain connects TRBV5-1 to TRBJ2-3; unclear D gene. V lost 0 bases to trimming and J lost 2 bases, with 7 bases between them. The germline V gene encodes CDR1 SGHRS and CDR2 YFSETQ. The CDR3 spans 14 residues. CDR3 in amino acids: CASSLEMVTDTQYF. CDR3 sequence (DNA): TGCGCCAGCAGCTTGGAGATGGTCACAGATACGCAGTATTTT.

J is TRBJ2-1 and V is TRBV5-1, with 10 bases aligning to TRBD2. Germline assignment: CDR1 SGHRS and CDR2 YFSETQ. The length of the CDR3 is 15 residues. Trimming took 0 bases from V and 8 from J; bases not matched to a gene: 5. The CDR3 spells CASSLVAGGGDEQFF. In DNA, the CDR3 is TGCGCCAGCAGCTTGGTAGCGGGGGGAGGAGATGAGCAGTTCTTC. The complete variable domain, with remaining parts taken from reference TRBV5-1 and TRBJ2-1, reads KAGVTQTPRYLIKTRGQQVTLSCSPISGHRSVSWYQQTPGQGLQFLFEYFSETQRNKGNFPGRFSGRQFSNSRSEMNVSTLELGDSALYLCASSLVAGGGDEQFFGPGTRLTVL.

The chain recombines TRBV5-1 with TRBJ1-4; 8 bases are a match to TRBD1. CDR3 length equals 15 residues. Trimming removed 4 bases from V and 0 bases from J; junction bases left unmatched: 2. CDR1 and CDR2 (germline): SGHRS, YFSETQ. The DNA of the CDR3 is TGCGCCAGCAGCCCGGACAGGGCAACTAATGAAAAACTGTTTTTT. It yields the protein CASSPDRATNEKLFF.

The chain joins TRBV2 to TRBJ2-5; 11 nucleotides match TRBD1. The CDR3 sequence is 15 residues long. Germline V lookup: CDR1 SNHLY, CDR2 FYNNEI. V shed 5 bases, J shed 5 bases, and the junction held 7 bases outside the gene matches. In DNA form, the CDR3 reads TGTGCCAGCAGTTCTCCGGGACAGGGGGTCGAGACCCAGTACTTC. Amino acids: CASSSPGQGVETQYF.